The sequence of this T cell receptor beta chain was determined in a study of HIV-infected patients and healthy controls. From the 5' RACE reads, TCRdb called clonotypes with MiXCR, one entry per CDR3 protein. This sample yields approximately 64,000 distinct CDR3 sequences, of which about 19% are seen a single time; 1.4% belongs to the top ten. Germline V lookup: CDR1 SGHTA, CDR2 FQGNSA. V shed 2 bases and J shed 7 bases, with 14 bases lying between them. This CDR3 has 15 amino acids. This clonotype was detected ten times or more. The sequencing input was CD4+ T cells from blood. The sequence was obtained from a human donor in good health. The chain links TRBV7-2 to TRBJ1-4; a weak D match, TRBD1 (6 bases). The CDR3 region is CASSLLWGRGEKLFF. In DNA, the CDR3 is TGTGCCAGCAGCTTACTCTGGGGGCGGGGTGAAAAACTGTTTTTT.